This T cell receptor (beta chain) is from a study of T cells in Graves' hyperthyroidism and ophthalmopathy. TCR beta CDR3 regions were amplified from RNA transcripts. HTBI primers were the set used in a first-round RT-PCR of the TCR CDR3. TCRdb used MiXCR to reprocess the multiplex PCR reads, holding one entry per CDR3 protein. The data hold around 200,000 distinct CDR3 sequences, with over 15% observed a single time. Germline CDR1 reads MNHEY; CDR2 reads SMNVEV (reference sequence). V dropped 6 bases and J dropped 6; count of bases not matched to a gene: 7. CDR3 length: 14 amino acids. The sequenced sample consisted of blood. The J gene is TRBJ2-1, the V gene TRBV27; 8 nucleotides agree with TRBD1. The receptor's source is a woman between 50 and 59 years old with Graves' hyperthyroidism. The CDR3 reads CASSKDRVSNEQFF. For the CDR3, the DNA is TGTGCCAGCAGCAAGGACAGGGTTTCCAATGAGCAGTTCTTC.